The 18 T cell receptor beta chains reported below all come from one sample, sequenced in a study of monozygotic twins with cystic fibrosis. The protocol was immunoSEQ multiplex PCR, while the TCRdb copy is restricted to in-frame clones and leaves out a portion. This sample has some 31,000 clones, with about 82% found just once. Sample: blood. The receptors were gathered from a girl aged 2-10 years with cystic fibrosis.

This chain connects TRBV7-9 to TRBJ1-4; TRBD1 is a possible D gene (5 bases). Germline V lookup: CDR1 SEHNR, CDR2 FQNEAQ (reference sequence). Trimming removed 0 bases from V and 8 bases from J, with 10 bases in between. This CDR3 is built from 14 residues. The CDR3 sequence: CASSLAGGVEKLFF. The CDR3 region has the DNA TGTGCCAGCAGCTTAGCGGGGGGAGTCGAAAAACTGTTTTTT.

The V call is TRBV11-2, the J call TRBJ2-7; a weak D match, TRBD1 (6 bases). V was cut by 1 base and J by 3 bases, with 10 bases left in between. This CDR3 is built from 14 residues. Germline CDR1 SGHAT, CDR2 FQNNGV. In nucleotides, the CDR3 is TGTGCCAGCAGCTTAGGTTCAGGGGACTACGAGCAGTACTTC. This codes for CASSLGSGDYEQYF.

The CDR3 DNA follows: TGTGCCAGCAGAAAAGACAGGGACGAAGCTTTCTTT. Translation: CASRKDRDEAFF. V and J are TRBV7-9 and TRBJ1-1; 7 positions match TRBD1. The J segment lost 8 bases and the V segment lost 6 bases, leaving 6 bases of the junction unmatched. The germline CDR1 and CDR2 sequences are SEHNR and FQNEAQ (reference sequence). The CDR3 length is 12 residues.

The count of this clone is one. The chain is built from TRBV6-1 and TRBJ2-3; D is unclear. Trimming stripped 4 bases from V and 7 bases from J, with 12 bases between. Germline V lookup: CDR1 MNHNS, CDR2 SASEGT. The CDR3 is made up of 13 amino acids. The CDR3 sequence is CASSVAAGNTQYF. The CDR3 coding sequence is TGTGCCAGCAGTGTTGCCGCTGGAAATACGCAGTATTTT.

This chain uses TRBV28 with TRBJ1-1; D remains unclear. Trimming cost V 2 bases and J 4 bases, with 5 bases left between them. CDR1 and CDR2 (germline): MDHEN, SYDVKM. CDR3 length equals 12 residues. CDR3 coding DNA: TGTGCCAGCAGTTTAAGTGGCACTGAAGCTTTCTTT. This gives the protein CASSLSGTEAFF.

The chain recombines TRBV7-9 with TRBJ1-1; maybe TRBD1 (6 bases). This CDR3 is 15 amino acids long. Germline-derived CDR1 and CDR2 are SEHNR and FQNEAQ (reference sequence). Trimming stripped 5 bases from V and 1 base from J, with 14 bases between. CDR3 loop: CASSRGPGANTEAFF. The CDR3 DNA sequence: TGTGCCAGCAGCCGGGGGCCTGGGGCGAACACTGAAGCTTTCTTT. The full variable domain, with the rest looked up from reference TRBV7-9 and TRBJ1-1, is DTGVSQNPRHKITKRGQNVTFRCDPISEHNRLYWYRQTLGQGPEFLTYFQNEAQLEKSRLLSDRFSAERPKGSFSTLEIQRTEQGDSAMYLCASSRGPGANTEAFFGQGTRLTVV.

This clone came up once. The gene calls are TRBV5-1 and TRBJ2-7; 10 positions match TRBD2. CDR1 is SGHRS and CDR2 is YFSETQ in the germline V gene. This CDR3 contains 17 residues. Trimming took 1 base from V and 0 from J; bases not matched to a gene: 7. CDR3 DNA sequence: TGCGCCAGCAGCTTGACGCTAGCGGGAGCCCCCTCCTACGAGCAGTACTTC. This sequence encodes CASSLTLAGAPSYEQYF.

The CDR3 DNA is TGTGCCTTACTAGCGGGAGGGACATGGGAGCAGTACTTC. This codes for CALLAGGTWEQYF. The chain joins TRBV30 to TRBJ2-7; 13 nucleotides line up with TRBD2. CDR3 length: 13 residues. Losses at the gene ends were 7 bases for V and 7 bases for J; bases not matched to a gene: 7. CDR1 GTSNPN and CDR2 SVGIG come from the germline V gene (reference sequence).

The V call is TRBV14, the J call TRBJ1-5; D is undetermined. V gave up 10 bases and J gave up 2 bases, with 21 bases separating them. CDR3 length: 16 residues. The V gene's germline CDR1 is SGHDN and CDR2 FVKESK. CDR3: CANSSETARCNQPQHF. The CDR3 nucleotides are TGTGCCAACTCCTCTGAAACAGCGCGTTGCAATCAGCCCCAGCATTTT. The full variable domain, in which reference TRBV14 and TRBJ1-5 provide the parts outside the CDR3, is EAGVTQFPSHSVIEKGQTVTLRCDPISGHDNLYWYRRVMGKEIKFLLHFVKESKQDESGMPNNRFLAERTGGTYSTLKVQPAELEDSGVYFCANSSETARCNQPQHFGDGTRLSIL.

V and J are TRBV5-5 and TRBJ2-7; 9 nucleotides align to TRBD1. V gave up 0 bases and J gave up 1 base; unmatched junction bases: 5. CDR1 SGHKS and CDR2 YYEKEE come from the germline V gene (reference sequence). This CDR3 has 16 residues. The CDR3 DNA sequence: TGTGCCAGCAGCTTGGCTCTGACAGGGGGATCCTACGAGCAGTACTTC. This sequence encodes CASSLALTGGSYEQYF.

The V gene is TRBV6-1, the J gene TRBJ2-7; D remains unclear. CDR3 length equals 15 residues. Germline loops: CDR1 MNHNS, CDR2 SASEGT. V was shortened by 2 bases and J by 3 bases, with 14 bases between the two germline ends. The CDR3, as DNA: TGTGCCAGCAGTGAAACACCAGGAAAAGGCTACGAGCAGTACTTC. Protein product: CASSETPGKGYEQYF.

This chain uses TRBV12-5 with TRBJ1-1; weak D call: TRBD1 (5 bases). In germline, CDR1 is LGHNT, CDR2 FRNRAP. V lost 3 bases and J lost 4, with 12 bases in between. This CDR3 comprises 14 residues. CDR3 amino acids: CASGLGHESTEAFF. DNA for the CDR3: TGTGCTAGTGGTTTAGGACACGAGAGCACTGAAGCTTTCTTT. The full variable domain, with the rest looked up from reference TRBV12-5 and TRBJ1-1, is DARVTQTPRHKVTEMGQEVTMRCQPILGHNTVFWYRQTMMQGLELLAYFRNRAPLDDSGMPKDRFSAEMPDATLATLKIQPSEPRDSAVYFCASGLGHESTEAFFGQGTRLTVV.

This clone was detected only a few times. The V call is TRBV10-1, the J call TRBJ1-4, with D unresolved. CDR1 and CDR2 (germline): WNHNN, SYGVQD (reference sequence). This CDR3 is 13 amino acids long. Trimming shortened V by 3 bases and J by 5 bases, and 7 bases separated the two germline ends. The CDR3 DNA sequence: TGCGCCAGCAGTGACCCCTCGAATGAAAAACTGTTTTTT. This sequence encodes CASSDPSNEKLFF.

This chain connects TRBV28 to TRBJ2-7; a weak D match, TRBD1 (6 bases). The CDR3 contains 16 residues. The V gene's germline CDR1 is MDHEN and CDR2 SYDVKM. The V and J ends lost 6 bases and 0 bases respectively, with 18 bases between them. The CDR3 is CASSDPGHRSSYEQYF. The CDR3 bases are TGTGCCAGCAGCGACCCGGGACACCGGAGCTCCTACGAGCAGTACTTC.

This clone was recorded only once. The chain carries TRBV19 and TRBJ1-2; D unclear. The length of the CDR3 is 11 residues. V was cut by 4 bases and J by 12 bases, with 12 bases left in between. Germline CDR1 reads LNHDA; CDR2 reads SQIVND (reference sequence). CDR3 coding DNA: TGTGCCAGTAGTAAGGCAGGACTAGACACCTTC. Translated, it gives CASSKAGLDTF.

This clone was counted a single time. This chain joins TRBV5-5 and TRBJ2-3; TRBD1 matches at 8 bases. The CDR3 extends over 16 amino acids. Trimming cost V 0 bases and J 1 base; bases outside gene matches: 4. Germline CDR1 reads SGHKS; CDR2 reads YYEKEE (reference sequence). This chain's CDR3 is CASSLGQGLGTDTQYF. CDR3 DNA: TGTGCCAGCAGCTTGGGACAGGGGTTAGGCACAGATACGCAGTATTTT.

The chain recombines TRBV7-9 with TRBJ1-1; D remains unclear. V was cut by 0 bases and J by 6 bases, with 14 bases left in between. Germline CDR1 is SEHNR and CDR2 is FQNEAQ (reference sequence). The CDR3 covers 15 residues. CDR3 loop: CASSLARRYSAEAFF. The DNA of the CDR3 is TGTGCCAGCAGCTTAGCCCGAAGGTACTCGGCTGAAGCTTTCTTT.

CDR3 residues: CASSLSLPYEQYF. The CDR3 coding sequence is TGCGCCAGCAGCCTGTCACTCCCCTACGAGCAGTACTTC. The V and J genes are TRBV5-1 and TRBJ2-7; D is unclear. Trimming shortened V by 4 bases and J by 2 bases, and 10 bases separated the two germline ends. Germline CDR1 and CDR2: SGHRS and YFSETQ. The CDR3 loop spans 13 amino acids. Full variable domain (missing parts from reference TRBV5-1 and TRBJ2-7): KAGVTQTPRYLIKTRGQQVTLSCSPISGHRSVSWYQQTPGQGLQFLFEYFSETQRNKGNFPGRFSGRQFSNSRSEMNVSTLELGDSALYLCASSLSLPYEQYFGPGTRLTVT.